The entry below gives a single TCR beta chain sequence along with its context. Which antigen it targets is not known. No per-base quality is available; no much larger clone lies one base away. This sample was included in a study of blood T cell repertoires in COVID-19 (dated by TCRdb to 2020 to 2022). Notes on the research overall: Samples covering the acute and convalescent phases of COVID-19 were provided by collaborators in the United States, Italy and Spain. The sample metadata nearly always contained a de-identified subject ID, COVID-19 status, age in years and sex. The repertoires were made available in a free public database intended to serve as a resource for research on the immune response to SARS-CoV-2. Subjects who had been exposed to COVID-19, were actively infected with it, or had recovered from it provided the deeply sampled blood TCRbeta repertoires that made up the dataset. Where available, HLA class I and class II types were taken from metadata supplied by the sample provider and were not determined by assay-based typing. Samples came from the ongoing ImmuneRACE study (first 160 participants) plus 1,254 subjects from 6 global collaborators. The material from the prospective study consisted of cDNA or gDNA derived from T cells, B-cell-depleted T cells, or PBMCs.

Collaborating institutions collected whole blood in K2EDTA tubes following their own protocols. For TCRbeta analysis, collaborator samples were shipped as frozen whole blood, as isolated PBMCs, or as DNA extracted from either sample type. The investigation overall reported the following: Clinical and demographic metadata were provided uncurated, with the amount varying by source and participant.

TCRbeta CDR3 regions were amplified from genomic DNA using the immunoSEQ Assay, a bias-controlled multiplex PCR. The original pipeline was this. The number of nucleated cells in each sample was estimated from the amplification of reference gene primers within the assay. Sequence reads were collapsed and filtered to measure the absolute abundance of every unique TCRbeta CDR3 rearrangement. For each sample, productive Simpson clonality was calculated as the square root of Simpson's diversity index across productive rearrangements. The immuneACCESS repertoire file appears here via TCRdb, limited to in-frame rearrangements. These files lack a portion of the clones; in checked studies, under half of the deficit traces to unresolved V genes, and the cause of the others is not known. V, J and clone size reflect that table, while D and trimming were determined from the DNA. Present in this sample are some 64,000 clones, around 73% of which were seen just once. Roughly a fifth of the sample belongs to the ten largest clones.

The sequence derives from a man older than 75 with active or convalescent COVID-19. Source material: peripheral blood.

In nucleotides, the sequence is TGTGCCAGCAGCGTGGGACAGGGGGTTACGCAGTATTTT. The resulting protein is CASSVGQGVTQYF. The chain is encoded by TRBV9 joined to TRBJ2-3, and 11 bases in between align with TRBD1. According to the germline V gene, CDR1 reads SGDLS and CDR2 reads YYNGEE. The CDR3, from cysteine to phenylalanine, totals 13 residues. Only CDR3 DNA is held: 39 bases, read in frame from base 1. Compared with germline, V lacks 2 bases and J lacks 8 bases; bases without a gene match: 1. Supplemented by the reference TRBV9 and TRBJ2-3 proteins around the CDR3, the complete variable domain is DSGVTQTPKHLITATGQRVTLRCSPRSGDLSVYWYQQSLDQGLQFLIQYYNGEERAKGNILERFSAQQFPDLHSELNLSSLELGDSALYFCASSVGQGVTQYFGPGTRLTVL.